Below, 10 T cell receptor beta chains from the same sample are listed, as sequenced in a study of blood T cell repertoires in COVID-19. Libraries were prepared by immunoSEQ multiplex PCR; TCRdb keeps only in-frame clonotypes and omits some of them. The repertoire holds a few hundred thousand clones, with more than 70% as singletons. The specimen sequenced was PBMCs or T cells enriched from blood (not recorded which). These receptors were obtained from a man aged 40-50 years in a cohort exposed to, infected with or recovered from COVID-19 (not recorded which).

The genes are TRBV7-2 and TRBJ2-5; 8 positions agree with TRBD2. The CDR3 runs 16 residues. J was trimmed by 2 bases and V by 3 bases; bases with no gene match: 8. The V gene's germline CDR1 is SGHTA and CDR2 FQGNSA. The CDR3: CASSLSRAGGQETQYF. The CDR3 DNA sequence: TGTGCCAGCAGCTTGTCGCGGGCGGGAGGTCAAGAGACCCAGTACTTC.

The chain links TRBV29-1 to TRBJ2-7, with TRBD1 matching 8 bases. The junction had 4 bases not matched to a gene; V was cut back by 1 base and J by 5 bases. From germline, CDR1 is SQVTM and CDR2 ANQGSEA. The CDR3 has 13 amino acids. The CDR3 region is CSVEADRGNEQYF. The CDR3 DNA reads TGCAGCGTTGAAGCCGACAGGGGCAACGAGCAGTACTTC.

A few counts support this clone. The chain is built from TRBV3-1 (or the pseudogene TRBV3-2) and TRBJ2-7; 11 nucleotides match TRBD2. This CDR3 spans 15 amino acids. Trimming took 4 bases from V and 2 from J; bases not matched to a gene: 4. Per germline, CDR1 LGHDT and CDR2 YNNKEL (reference sequence). The CDR3 reads CASSLTSGSPYEQYF. The CDR3, as DNA: TGTGCCAGCAGCCTTACTAGCGGGAGCCCCTACGAGCAGTACTTC.

There are many counts of this clone. The sample contains more than one DNA sequence encoding this CDR3. The rearrangement links TRBV5-4 to TRBJ1-2, with TRBD1 matching over 7 bases. CDR3 length: 13 amino acids. The V gene end was trimmed by 1 base and the J gene end by 4 bases; junction bases not matched to a gene: 1. Per the germline V gene, CDR1 is SGHNT and CDR2 is YYREEE (reference sequence). Here the CDR3 DNA reads TGTGCCAGCAGCTTGAACAGGGGCTATGGCTACACCTTC. Translated, it gives CASSLNRGYGYTF. Full variable domain (rest looked up from reference TRBV5-4 and TRBJ1-2): ETGVTQSPTHLIKTRGQQVTLRCSSQSGHNTVSWYQQALGQGPQFIFQYYREEENGRGNFPPRFSGLQFPNYSSELNVNALELDDSALYLCASSLNRGYGYTFGSGTRLTVV.

This chain connects TRBV6-1 to TRBJ2-7; 11 nucleotides line up with TRBD2. The CDR3 length is 13 residues. The J segment lost 13 bases and the V segment lost 1 base, leaving 6 bases of the junction unmatched. The germline V gene encodes CDR1 MNHNS and CDR2 SASEGT. The CDR3 DNA reads TGTGCCAGCAGTGAAGTTGGTAGCGGGAGGGAATACTTC. This encodes CASSEVGSGREYF.

The chain uses TRBV19 and TRBJ2-5; weak D call: TRBD2 (7 bases). This CDR3 is 13 amino acids long. CDR1 and CDR2 from the germline V gene are LNHDA and SQIVND (reference sequence). V lost 9 bases and J 4 bases, leaving 15 bases between the germline ends. The CDR3 DNA reads TGTGCCAGCCGAGCCGGGGGGCGAGAGACCCAGTACTTC. Its protein is CASRAGGRETQYF. The full variable domain, in which reference TRBV19 and TRBJ2-5 provide the parts outside the CDR3, is DGGITQSPKYLFRKEGQNVTLSCEQNLNHDAMYWYRQDPGQGLRLIYYSQIVNDFQKGDIAEGYSVSREKKESFPLTVTSAQKNPTAFYLCASRAGGRETQYFGPGTRLLVL.

V is TRBV19 and J is TRBJ1-3; possible D gene TRBD1, 5 bases. The CDR3 runs 13 residues. Trimming stripped 4 bases from V and 1 base from J, with 5 bases between. Germline CDR1 LNHDA, CDR2 SQIVND (reference sequence). The CDR3 sequence is CASSTGSGNTIYF. The CDR3 nucleotides read TGTGCCAGTAGTACAGGGTCTGGAAACACCATATATTTT.

This chain uses TRBV4-2 with TRBJ2-7, with a possible D match to TRBD1 (5 bases). The germline CDR1 and CDR2 sequences are LGHNA and YNFKEQ. Trimming removed 0 bases at V and 3 bases at J, with 12 bases between. This CDR3 comprises 15 residues. CDR3 sequence: CASSQDQGSIYEQYF. In DNA form, the CDR3 reads TGTGCCAGCAGCCAAGATCAGGGTAGCATCTACGAGCAGTACTTC.

The V and J genes are TRBV18 and TRBJ2-1, with D possibly TRBD1 on 6 matching bases. This CDR3 spans 15 amino acids. V lost 6 bases and J lost 1, with 13 bases in between. Germline CDR1 is KGHSH and CDR2 is LQKENI. The DNA of the CDR3 is TGTGCCAGCTCCACGGTAGGGGGATCCTACAATGAGCAGTTCTTC. This translates into CASSTVGGSYNEQFF. Variable domain in full (rest from reference TRBV18 and TRBJ2-1): NAGVMQNPRHLVRRRGQEARLRCSPMKGHSHVYWYRQLPEEGLKFMVYLQKENIIDESGMPKERFSAEFPKEGPSILRIQQVVRGDSAAYFCASSTVGGSYNEQFFGPGTRLTVL.

V usage is TRBV18 and J usage is TRBJ2-1; D is perhaps TRBD1 (7 bases). This CDR3 has 15 amino acids. Germline CDR1 KGHSH, CDR2 LQKENI. V lost 6 bases and J 0 bases, leaving 12 bases between the germline ends. This chain's CDR3 is CASSQGGSSYNEQFF. CDR3 coding DNA: TGTGCCAGCTCCCAGGGGGGAAGCTCCTACAATGAGCAGTTCTTC.